This TCR beta chain was identified during a study of tissue T cells after allogeneic stem cell transplantation. General observations from the study: The study did not identify alloreactive or antigen-specific tissue TCRs, and some clones might be persisting host cells. In patients and mice, blood and spleen missed much of tissue repertoire. Few T cell clones were shared across patients, but motif clusters showed tissue-specific shared signatures.

Some clones are missing from TCRdb's copy, which holds only in-frame ones; the method was immunoSEQ multiplex PCR. The sample has approximately 2,800 clones, approximately 44% seen once; the top ten hold approximately 33%. This CDR3 region has 12 residues. V was cut by 1 base and J by 3 bases, with 5 bases left in between. Germline-derived CDR1 and CDR2 are SGHSN and HYEKVE. Comments on this clone: Its antigen is unknown. Genes here carry mouse names. The sequence runs out 1 residue before the end of the CDR3; the remainder is reconstructed from the germline J gene.

Time point specified: mouse harvest day 14 after allogeneic transplant. The graft held 10^6 splenic CD5+ T cells and 10^7 T-cell-depleted bone marrow cells. B6 (H2b) cells into BALB/c (H2d) mice; tissues taken at day 7 or 14. Specimen: gut tissue. This sequence was found in a female BALB/c mouse given C57BL/6 T cells with graft-versus-host disease after an allogeneic hematopoietic cell transplant. V and J are TRBV12-1 and TRBJ1-1; no firm D call. CDR3 DNA, as far as it was read: TGTGCCAGCTCTCTTTCATACACAGAAGTCTTC. As protein: CASSLSYTEVF. The whole CDR3 sequence is CASSLSYTEVFF.